This T cell receptor (beta chain) is from a study of T-cell reconstitution after alpha-beta-depleted transplantation in children (dated by TCRdb to the mid-2010s). Concerning the study at large: Using TCR repertoire profiling, the study quantitatively followed how T-cell immune reconstitution unfolded in children after TCRalphabeta/CD19-depleted allogeneic hematopoietic cell transplantation.

To note about this clonotype: The clone's antigen remains unknown. No quality values exist for individual bases; no much larger clone is one base distant.

Library generation was performed with PCR. TCRdb lists the instrument as Illumina HiSeq 2500. Molecular barcoding was employed in the preparation of TCR libraries, with unique molecular identifiers being used to normalize TCRbeta repertoire quantification. TCRdb's own reprocessing of the public reads used fastp at Q25 and MiXCR and kept productive beta chains. A single entry per CDR3 protein holds the most common genes and DNA from its merged rows. Present in this sample are just under 350,000 distinct CDR3 sequences, about a sixth of which were seen just once. The ten top clones hold about 41% of the sample. On the study overall, not on this receptor specifically: Hyperexpanded clone frequencies declined over subsequent months; after one year, T-cell counts and TCRbeta diversity were mostly attributed to newly produced T cells. In some patients, high TCRbeta diversity at day 60 was attributed to recipient T cells and intrathymic progenitors that had survived conditioning. The apparently early alphabetaT-cell count recovery about two months after transplant was reportedly dependent on only several hundred rapidly expanded clones derived from non-depleted graft cells.

The treatment or condition label on this specimen signifies: allogeneic hematopoietic cell transplantation with graft depleted of TCRalphabeta T cells and CD19 B cells. TCRalphabeta/CD19-depleted allogeneic hematopoietic cell grafts were given to the transplant recipients, all of whom were children. The CDR3 contains 18 residues, cysteine and phenylalanine counted. The DNA shown is the 54-base CDR3, in frame from base 1. V has 5 bases trimmed and J has 4 bases trimmed; junction bases matching no gene number 18. The CDR1 and CDR2 encoded by the germline V gene are MDHEN and SYDVKM. The sample in question was PBMCs, mostly from graft donor cells, obtained 360 days after TCRalphabeta/CD19-depleted stem cell transplant. The receptor was derived from a male patient aged 2-9 years who had a stem cell transplant for acute lymphoblastic leukemia, so the T cells may come from the graft donor. The rearranged segments are TRBV28 and TRBJ2-3; 7 bases in between match TRBD1. The CDR3 reads CASSADRVWGMGPDTQYF. The sequenced DNA: TGTGCCAGCAGTGCCGACAGGGTGTGGGGGATGGGGCCAGATACGCAGTATTTT.